This TCR beta chain was observed in a study of T cells in localized non-small cell lung cancer. Points from the study as a whole: It remains possible that heterogeneity exists, since only one tumor region was sequenced. Peak T cell clonality was found in uninvolved adjacent lung, exceeding tumor. Higher T cell density in the blood was associated with longer overall survival, whereas higher adjacent-lung clonality associated with shorter survival. Appearances in adjacent lung were noted for a median approximately 52 of the top 100 tumor clones.

The CDR3 is made up of 12 amino acids. Germline lookup yields CDR1 SGHTA and CDR2 FQGNSA. The V and J ends lost 4 bases and 4 bases respectively, with 7 bases between them. Sequencing was performed with immunoSEQ multiplex PCR; in TCRdb, only in-frame clones are kept and a portion is missing. Of tens of thousands of clones in the sample, roughly nine tenths are singletons; the top ten hold less than 8.5%. A word on this clone: Its antigen is not known.

This chain joins TRBV7-2 and TRBJ1-2, with D perhaps TRBD1 (5 bases). This receptor was obtained from a woman aged 40 to 75 with stage I lung adenocarcinoma. The sample was peripheral blood, taken before any cancer treatment. CDR3 loop: CASSYQGYGYTF. The CDR3 region has the DNA TGTGCCAGCAGCTATCAGGGCTATGGCTACACCTTC. Full variable domain (remainder filled in from reference TRBV7-2 and TRBJ1-2): GAGVSQSPSNKVTEKGKDVELRCDPISGHTALYWYRQSLGQGLEFLIYFQGNSAPDKSGLPSDRFSAERTGGSVSTLTIQRTQQEDSAVYLCASSYQGYGYTFGSGTRLTVV.